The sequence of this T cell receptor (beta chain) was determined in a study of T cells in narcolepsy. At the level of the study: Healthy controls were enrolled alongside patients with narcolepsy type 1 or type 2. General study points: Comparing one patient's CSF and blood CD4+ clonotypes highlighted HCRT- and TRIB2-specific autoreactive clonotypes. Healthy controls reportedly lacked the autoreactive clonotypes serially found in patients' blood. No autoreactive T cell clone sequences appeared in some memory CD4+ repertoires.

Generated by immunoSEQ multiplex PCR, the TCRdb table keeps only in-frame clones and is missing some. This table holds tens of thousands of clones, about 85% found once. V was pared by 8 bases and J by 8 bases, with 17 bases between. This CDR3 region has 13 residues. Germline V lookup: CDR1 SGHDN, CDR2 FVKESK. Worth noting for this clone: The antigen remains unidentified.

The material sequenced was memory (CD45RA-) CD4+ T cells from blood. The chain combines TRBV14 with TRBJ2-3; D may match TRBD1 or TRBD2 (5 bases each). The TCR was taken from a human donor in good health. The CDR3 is CASAGTDRATQYF. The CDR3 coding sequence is TGTGCCAGCGCCGGGACCGACCGCGCTACGCAGTATTTT.